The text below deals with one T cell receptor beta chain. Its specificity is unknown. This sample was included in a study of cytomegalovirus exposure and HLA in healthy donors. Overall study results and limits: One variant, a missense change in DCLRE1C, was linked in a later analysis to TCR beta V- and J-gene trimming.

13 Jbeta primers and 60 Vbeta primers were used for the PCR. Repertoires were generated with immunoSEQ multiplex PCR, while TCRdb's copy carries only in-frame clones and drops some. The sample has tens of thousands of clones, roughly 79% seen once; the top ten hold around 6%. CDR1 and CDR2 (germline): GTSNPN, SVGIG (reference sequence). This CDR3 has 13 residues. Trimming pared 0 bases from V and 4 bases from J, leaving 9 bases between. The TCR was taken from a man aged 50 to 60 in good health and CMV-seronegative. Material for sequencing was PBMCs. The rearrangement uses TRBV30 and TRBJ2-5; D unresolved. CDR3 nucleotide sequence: TGTGCCTGGAGTGTTAATAGCAGAGAGACCCAGTACTTC. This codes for CAWSVNSRETQYF.